These T cell receptor beta chains were read from a single sample in a study of blood T cell repertoires in COVID-19. The repertoire was sequenced with immunoSEQ multiplex PCR; TCRdb's copy has only in-frame clones and lacks some. The table lists 140,000 or so clones, approximately 89% of them singletons. Sample: peripheral blood. The receptors were sampled from a human donor in a cohort sampled during active COVID-19. Both conserved end residues are part of each CDR3. D genes are given only for firm matches. Not all rows give a size; the values are once, few, many and, for expanded clones, a class.

clone_size j_call d_call v_call cdr3_nt cdr3_aa
NA TRBJ2-5 NA TRBV11-3 TGTGCCAGCAGCTTAGAAGGGGAAGAGACCCAGTACTTC CASSLEGEETQYF
NA TRBJ2-2 TRBD2 TRBV4-2 TGTGCCAGCAGCCAAGGAGGACTAGCGGGGGGAATCACCGGGGAGCTGTTTTTT CASSQGGLAGGITGELFF
NA TRBJ1-4 NA TRBV5-1 TGCGCCAGCAGCTTTGGAGACGGGGCAACTAATGAAAAACTGTTTTTT CASSFGDGATNEKLFF
NA TRBJ2-3 NA TRBV11-2 TGTGCCAGCAGCCGAGTAGCGCAAGATACGCAGTATTTT CASSRVAQDTQYF
NA TRBJ1-3 NA TRBV4-3 TGCGCCAGCAGCCCTCGAGCCGGGTCTGGAAACACCATATATTTT CASSPRAGSGNTIYF
NA TRBJ1-2 NA TRBV19 TGTGCCAGTAGGCCCGGAGGGTGGGTCGGTGGCTACACCTTC CASRPGGWVGGYTF
few TRBJ1-2 TRBD1 TRBV7-9 TGTGCCAGCAGCTTAGGAAGTCGGACAGGGGCTCTAAACTATGGCTACACCTTC CASSLGSRTGALNYGYTF
NA TRBJ1-2 TRBD1 TRBV9 TGTGCCAGCAGCGCGGGGTTGGGGACAGGGGCAATAGGTGGCTACACCTTC CASSAGLGTGAIGGYTF
once TRBJ1-3 NA TRBV9 TGTGCCAGCAGCGTCGGGATAAACTCTGGAAACACCATATATTTT CASSVGINSGNTIYF
NA TRBJ2-7 TRBD1 TRBV14 TGTGCCAGCAGCCAGGGGATACAGGGGAACGAGCAGTACTTC CASSQGIQGNEQYF
NA TRBJ2-4 TRBD1 TRBV7-9 TGTGCCAGCAGCTTAAGTGGGACAGGGAACGACATTCAGTACTTC CASSLSGTGNDIQYF
NA TRBJ2-2 NA TRBV4-3 TGCGCCAGCAGCCTCGGGGGACGAACCGGGGAGCTGTTTTTT CASSLGGRTGELFF
NA TRBJ1-2 NA TRBV19 TGTGCCAGTAGTATCGCTCGTGACAGGAACTATGGCTACACCTTC CASSIARDRNYGYTF
NA TRBJ2-7 TRBD2 TRBV10-1 TGCGCCAGCAGTCCCGGGAGGGAATACCACGAGCAGTACTTC CASSPGREYHEQYF
once TRBJ2-3 TRBD2 TRBV7-3 TGTGCCAGCAGCCGCCGGGGGGAGGTAGATACGCAGTATTTT CASSRRGEVDTQYF
NA TRBJ2-2 TRBD2 TRBV6-4 TGTGCCAGCAGTGGGTCTAGCGGCGACACCGGGGAGCTGTTTTTT CASSGSSGDTGELFF
NA TRBJ2-1 TRBD1 TRBV25-1 TGTGCCAGCAGACAGGGGGCGCGGAATGAGCAGTTCTTC CASRQGARNEQFF
NA TRBJ1-1 TRBD1 TRBV19 TGTGCCAGTAGTACAAGACAGGGGGCGAACACTGAAGCTTTCTTT CASSTRQGANTEAFF
NA TRBJ1-3 NA TRBV5-1 TGCGCCAGCAGCTTGTTTCAGGGCTCTAGAAACACCATATATTTT CASSLFQGSRNTIYF
once TRBJ2-5 NA TRBV6-2/TRBV6-3 TGTGCCAGCAGTTACGGGCGTCTGGAGACCCAGTACTTC CASSYGRLETQYF
NA TRBJ1-2 NA TRBV10-3 TGTGCCATCAGCGAAACGCAGGCTAACTATGGCTACACCTTC CAISETQANYGYTF
NA TRBJ2-7 TRBD2 TRBV7-6 TGTGCCAGCAGCCCACTAGCGGGGGGGCCGAGCTCCTACGAGCAGTACTTC CASSPLAGGPSSYEQYF
NA TRBJ1-2 NA TRBV29-1 TGCAGCGTTCCAGGGGTAGATGGCTACACCTTC CSVPGVDGYTF
many TRBJ2-7 TRBD1 TRBV6-1 TGTGCCAGCAGTGAAGGGACAGGCTTTACCTACGAGCAGTACTTC CASSEGTGFTYEQYF
NA TRBJ2-5 NA TRBV4-1 TGCGCCAGCAGCCCAGGGGTTCGGGGTACCGAGACCCAGTACTTC CASSPGVRGTETQYF
NA TRBJ2-5 TRBD2 TRBV5-4 TGTGCCAGCAGCCCATCGAGAGGTGGGGGAGGGGAGACCCAGTACTTC CASSPSRGGGGETQYF
NA TRBJ2-7 TRBD1 TRBV19 TGTGCCAGTAGTATAGACGGGACAGGGATCTCCTACGAGCAGTACTTC CASSIDGTGISYEQYF
NA TRBJ2-3 NA TRBV19 TGTGCCAGTAGTATAACCCTTGCGGGTCGAGGTCCCACAGATACGCAGTATTTT CASSITLAGRGPTDTQYF
once TRBJ2-3 NA TRBV5-1 TGCGCCAGCAGCTTGGCCCTCAGGGGAAGCACAGATACGCAGTATTTT CASSLALRGSTDTQYF
NA TRBJ2-7 TRBD2 TRBV4-2 TGTGCCAGCAGCCAGATAAGCGGGGGGGGTTCCTACGAGCAGTACTTC CASSQISGGGSYEQYF
NA TRBJ1-1 TRBD1 TRBV3-1/TRBV3-2 TGTGCCAGCAGCCTCCCGGGACAGGGCATAACTGAAGCTTTCTTT CASSLPGQGITEAFF
NA TRBJ2-7 NA TRBV7-2 TGTGCCAGCAGCCCCAGAGAGGGGGCCTACGAGCAGTACTTC CASSPREGAYEQYF
NA TRBJ1-5 NA TRBV4-3 TGCGCCAGCAGCCAAGATCTGGGGGGGGTGGGTCAGCCCCAGCATTTT CASSQDLGGVGQPQHF
NA TRBJ1-2 TRBD1 TRBV24-1 TGTGCCACCAGTGTCCTACACAGGGGACACTATGGCTACACCTTC CATSVLHRGHYGYTF
NA TRBJ1-1 TRBD1 TRBV11-2 TGTGCCAGCAGACCCAGGGGGAATACTGAAGCTTTCTTT CASRPRGNTEAFF
once TRBJ2-5 TRBD2 TRBV30 TGTGCCGTGGGACTAGCGGAACGAGAGACCCAGTACTTC CAVGLAERETQYF
NA TRBJ1-1 NA TRBV6-5 TGTGCCAGCAAGCGGGAGGGGGTCCTGAGTGCTTTCTTT CASKREGVLSAFF
NA TRBJ2-3 NA TRBV2 TGTGCCAGCAGTGAGGCTAGCCCTAGCACAGATACGCAGTATTTT CASSEASPSTDTQYF
NA TRBJ2-5 TRBD2 TRBV9 TGTGCCAGCAGCGCGAGTAGCGGGGGGGCCGGAGAGACCCAGTACTTC CASSASSGGAGETQYF
NA TRBJ2-1 TRBD2 TRBV3-1/TRBV3-2 TGTGCCAGCAGCTCAAGCGGGGGGGCGGCCAATGAGCAGTTCTTC CASSSSGGAANEQFF
NA TRBJ2-1 TRBD1 TRBV5-6 TGTGCCAGCAGCATTTACGGACAGGAAAACTACAATGAGCAGTTCTTC CASSIYGQENYNEQFF